These 14 T cell receptor beta chains share one sample of origin, sequenced in a study of tumor-infiltrating lymphocytes in localized non-small cell lung cancer (dated by TCRdb to the early 2020s). Library prep was done by the immunoSEQ multiplex PCR assay. Here the immuneACCESS table is served through TCRdb, limited to in-frame sequences with V and J called. Missing clones are a known gap in these copies; in checked studies unresolved V genes cover under half, and the rest lacks a known reason. Present in this sample are approximately 3,200 clones, 55% to 60% of which were seen just once. In total, the top ten clones hold more than 10% of the sample. Source material: uninvolved lung tissue not adjacent to the tumor. These receptors were obtained from a human donor with non-small cell lung cancer.

The chain links TRBV6-1 to TRBJ1-4; D perhaps matches TRBD1 (6 bases). Germline values: CDR1 MNHNS, CDR2 SASEGT. This CDR3 comprises 14 residues. V dropped 5 bases and J dropped 3 bases, with 10 bases sitting between them. CDR3 nucleotide sequence: TGTGCCAGCAGTCCAGGGGCAGCTAATGAAAAACTGTTTTTT. Protein sequence: CASSPGAANEKLFF.

The chain employs TRBV28 and TRBJ2-5; the D call may be TRBD1 or TRBD2 (5 bases each). Germline CDR1 and CDR2: MDHEN and SYDVKM. The CDR3 has 12 amino acids. Trimming shortened V by 8 bases and J by 0 bases, and 7 bases separated the two germline ends. The CDR3 region is CASGGDQETQYF. CDR3 DNA sequence: TGTGCCAGCGGGGGAGACCAAGAGACCCAGTACTTC.

The V gene is TRBV11-3, the J gene TRBJ2-2; D is ambiguous. This CDR3 is 15 amino acids long. Germline CDR1 reads SGHNT; CDR2 reads YENEEA. Trimming cost V 2 bases and J 1 base, with 8 bases left between them. The CDR3 region has the DNA TGTGCCAGCAGCTTATCCCCCGAGAACACCGGGGAGCTGTTTTTT. Encoded protein: CASSLSPENTGELFF.

This clone is termed medium-sized (0.01 to 0.1%). The chain uses TRBV11-3 and TRBJ2-2; no firm D call. Germline V gives CDR1 SGHNT, CDR2 YENEEA. The CDR3 length is 14 residues. V was shortened by 5 bases and J by 5 bases, with 12 bases between the two germline ends. The CDR3 DNA reads as TGTGCCAGCAGCCCCACTATTGAGACCGGGGAGCTGTTTTTT. Its protein product is CASSPTIETGELFF.

The gene calls are TRBV29-1 and TRBJ2-3; TRBD2 matches at 8 bases. This CDR3 is 17 amino acids long. V gave up 7 bases and J gave up 0 bases; unmatched junction bases: 15. CDR1 SQVTM and CDR2 ANQGSEA come from the germline V gene. CDR3 in amino acids: CSALRAGGFFSTDTQYF. Here the CDR3 DNA reads TGCAGCGCTTTACGGGCGGGGGGCTTTTTTAGCACAGATACGCAGTATTTT.

The rearrangement joins TRBV5-1 to TRBJ1-1; a possible D gene is TRBD1 (5 bases). CDR3 length: 15 amino acids. Deletions cut 2 bases from V and 2 bases from J, with 13 bases between. Germline V gene sequence: CDR1 SGHRS, CDR2 YFSETQ. The CDR3 sequence is CASSLMGGSNTEAFF. The CDR3 DNA reads TGCGCCAGCAGCTTAATGGGGGGTTCCAACACTGAAGCTTTCTTT.

The chain recombines TRBV2 with TRBJ2-7; possibly TRBD2 for D (6 bases). Trimming cost V 4 bases and J 4 bases, with 17 bases left between them. The CDR3 loop spans 15 amino acids. From germline, CDR1 is SNHLY and CDR2 FYNNEI. CDR3 in DNA: TGTGCCAGCAGTGTATTGGACGGGAGAGGATACGAGCAGTACTTC. Encoded protein: CASSVLDGRGYEQYF.

The chain joins TRBV29-1 to TRBJ1-1; D is possibly TRBD1 (5 bases). The CDR3 covers 18 residues. V lost 4 bases to trimming and J lost 0 bases, with 24 bases between them. The germline V gene encodes CDR1 SQVTM and CDR2 ANQGSEA. CDR3 in amino acids: CSVGYGGVGRYMNTEAFF. CDR3 nucleotide sequence: TGCAGCGTTGGTTACGGGGGGGTGGGGAGATACATGAACACTGAAGCTTTCTTT.

This rearrangement joins TRBV9 to TRBJ2-1; 8 nucleotides align to TRBD2. The CDR3 has 19 amino acids. Per germline, CDR1 SGDLS and CDR2 YYNGEE. Losses at the gene ends were 3 bases for V and 8 bases for J; bases not matched to a gene: 22. The DNA for the CDR3 is TGTGCCAGCAGCGCAAGGATCGGGGGGGAACCAACTATTCCGGATGAGCAGTTCTTC. Its protein product is CASSARIGGEPTIPDEQFF.

The genes are TRBV5-1 and TRBJ1-1, with D possibly TRBD1 on 6 matching bases. V lost 4 bases to trimming and J lost 2 bases, with 9 bases between them. In germline, CDR1 is SGHRS, CDR2 YFSETQ. CDR3 length: 13 residues. The CDR3 here is CASSPDSNTEAFF. In DNA, the CDR3 is TGCGCCAGCAGCCCGGACAGTAACACTGAAGCTTTCTTT.

The chain uses TRBV5-4 and TRBJ2-6, with D perhaps TRBD2 (6 bases). Germline assignment: CDR1 SGHNT and CDR2 YYREEE (reference sequence). With 3 bases removed from V and 5 bases from J, the gap between germline ends came to 15 bases. The CDR3 loop spans 16 amino acids. This chain's CDR3 is CASSWGDGSRANVLTF. The CDR3, as DNA: TGTGCCAGCAGCTGGGGGGACGGATCCCGGGCCAACGTCCTGACTTTC. Full variable domain (outside the CDR3, taken from reference TRBV5-4 and TRBJ2-6): ETGVTQSPTHLIKTRGQQVTLRCSSQSGHNTVSWYQQALGQGPQFIFQYYREEENGRGNFPPRFSGLQFPNYSSELNVNALELDDSALYLCASSWGDGSRANVLTFGAGSRLTVL.

The chain combines TRBV4-3 with TRBJ2-5; the match to TRBD2 covers 12 bases. CDR1 and CDR2 (germline): LGHNA, YSLEER. CDR3 length: 15 amino acids. With 6 bases clipped from V and 2 bases from J, the junction kept 4 bases outside the gene matches. CDR3: CASSPLAGGQETQYF. The CDR3 DNA reads as TGCGCCAGCAGTCCCCTAGCGGGGGGGCAAGAGACCCAGTACTTC.

V usage is TRBV2 and J usage is TRBJ2-5; TRBD2 is a possible D gene (6 bases). Trimming shortened V by 6 bases and J by 2 bases, and 16 bases separated the two germline ends. This CDR3 contains 15 residues. Germline V gene data show CDR1 as SNHLY and CDR2 as FYNNEI. The chain's CDR3 is CASRGGGARQETQYF. For the CDR3, the DNA is TGTGCCAGCAGGGGGGGTGGCGCCCGACAAGAGACCCAGTACTTC. Supplemented by reference TRBV2 and TRBJ2-5, the full variable domain reads EPEVTQTPSHQVTQMGQEVILRCVPISNHLYFYWYRQILGQKVEFLVSFYNNEISEKSEIFDDQFSVERPDGSNFTLKIRSTKLEDSAMYFCASRGGGARQETQYFGPGTRLLVL.

The table lists this clone with a few counts. V and J are TRBV7-9 and TRBJ1-4; no firm D call. The ends were cut back, 5 bases at V and 0 bases at J, with 7 bases in the middle. CDR3 length: 14 residues. The germline V gene has CDR1 SEHNR and CDR2 FQNEAQ (reference sequence). In nucleotides, the CDR3 is TGTGCCAGCAGCCCCGGGGCAACTAATGAAAAACTGTTTTTT. This translates into CASSPGATNEKLFF.